The 21 T cell receptor beta chains below were found in one sample sequenced in a study of T-cell reconstitution after alpha-beta-depleted transplantation in children. This sample's TCRbeta library carried unique molecular identifier barcodes. Using its own MiXCR run on the PCR reads, TCRdb lists one record per CDR3 protein. The data show about 980,000 distinct CDR3 sequences, around 30% seen once. Sequenced here: PBMCs, mostly from graft donor cells, sampled 360 days after TCRalphabeta/CD19-depleted stem cell transplant. The receptor set was obtained from a boy under three years old who had a stem cell transplant for SCID, so the T cells may come from the graft donor.

The chain combines TRBV5-1 with TRBJ2-7, with 10 nucleotides matching TRBD2. This CDR3 has 16 residues. The V segment lost 0 bases and the J segment 2 bases; nucleotides outside the gene matches: 5. CDR1 and CDR2 from the germline V gene are SGHRS and YFSETQ. In nucleotides, the CDR3 is TGCGCCAGCAGCTTGGGGCTAGCGGGGGATCCCTACGAGCAGTACTTC. Its protein product is CASSLGLAGDPYEQYF.

V and J are TRBV10-3 and TRBJ1-1; 7 bases line up with TRBD1. CDR3 length: 12 amino acids. Germline CDR1 ENHRY, CDR2 SYGVKD. J lost 9 bases, V lost 2 bases, and 3 bases had no gene match. The CDR3 protein is CAISEGDRKAFF. The CDR3 region has the DNA TGTGCCATCAGTGAGGGGGACAGAAAAGCTTTCTTT.

This clonotype came up a few times. This chain links TRBV4-1 with TRBJ1-2, with a possible D match to TRBD1 (6 bases). Trimming took 8 bases from V and 2 from J, leaving 18 bases between them. The germline gives CDR1 MGHRA, CDR2 YSYEKL. The CDR3 runs to 15 residues. CDR3: CASRGVGAGNYGYTF. The CDR3 DNA follows: TGCGCCAGCCGGGGGGTGGGGGCAGGGAACTATGGCTACACCTTC.

There are a few counts of this clonotype. V and J are TRBV28 and TRBJ2-3; possible D gene TRBD2, 7 bases. V was shortened by 2 bases and J by 1 base, with 13 bases between the two germline ends. The CDR3 runs 16 residues. The germline gives CDR1 MDHEN, CDR2 SYDVKM. Here the CDR3 DNA reads TGTGCCAGCAGTTTAGGGGGGCGGGGGCGCACAGATACGCAGTATTTT. It encodes CASSLGGRGRTDTQYF.

This clonotype was observed a few times. The chain employs TRBV9 and TRBJ2-1; TRBD2 aligns across 8 bases. The ends lost 2 bases at V and 7 bases at J; junction bases unmatched: 11. CDR3 length: 16 amino acids. Germline values: CDR1 SGDLS, CDR2 YYNGEE. This chain's CDR3 is CASSVVPGGPANEQFF. The CDR3 DNA sequence: TGTGCCAGCAGCGTCGTCCCGGGGGGGCCGGCGAATGAGCAGTTCTTC.

This clonotype has a handful of counts. The chain is built from TRBV25-1 and TRBJ1-1; 7 bases agree with TRBD1. The CDR3 is 15 residues long. CDR1 is MGHDK, CDR2 SYGVNS, per germline. Trimming at V came to 1 base and at J to 4 bases, leaving 6 bases not matched to a gene. CDR3 bases: TGTGCCAGCAGTGAATCCAGCAGGGGGACCACTGAAGCTTTCTTT. Translation: CASSESSRGTTEAFF. The full variable domain, with the rest looked up from reference TRBV25-1 and TRBJ1-1, is EADIYQTPRYLVIGTGKKITLECSQTMGHDKMYWYQQDPGMELHLIHYSYGVNSTEKGDLSSESTVSRIRTEHFPLTLESARPSHTSQYLCASSESSRGTTEAFFGQGTRLTVV.

This rearrangement joins TRBV7-6 to TRBJ2-1; 8 nucleotides agree with TRBD2. The CDR3 contains 16 residues. Germline lookup yields CDR1 SGHVS and CDR2 FNYEAQ. Unmatched junction bases numbered 4, after V lost 2 bases and J lost 1 base. The DNA of the CDR3 is TGTGCCAGCAGCTTATGGCGGGGGGTATCCTACAATGAGCAGTTCTTC. Encoded protein: CASSLWRGVSYNEQFF.

The table lists this clonotype with a few counts. The V and J genes are TRBV11-2 and TRBJ2-1, with 9 nucleotides matching TRBD2. V lost 0 bases and J lost 8; bases outside the gene matches: 8. The germline V gene has CDR1 SGHAT and CDR2 FQNNGV. The CDR3 contains 16 residues. The CDR3 here is CASSLERLAGIDEQFF. The CDR3 DNA follows: TGTGCCAGCAGCTTAGAACGGCTAGCGGGGATCGATGAGCAGTTCTTC.

This chain links TRBV20-1 with TRBJ2-1, with 8 bases identical to TRBD2. Germline-derived CDR1 and CDR2 are DFQATT and SNEGSKA (reference sequence). After removal of 0 bases from V and 5 bases from J, the junction contained 12 bases not matched to a gene. The CDR3 extends over 17 amino acids. The CDR3: CSARDFGLAKNNNEQFF. The CDR3 DNA sequence: TGCAGTGCTAGAGATTTTGGACTAGCTAAAAACAACAATGAGCAGTTCTTC.

This clonotype was counted only a few times. The chain uses TRBV20-1 and TRBJ1-1; 7 bases line up with TRBD1. Germline V gene sequence: CDR1 DFQATT, CDR2 SNEGSKA (reference sequence). With V trimmed by 3 bases and J by 5 bases, 12 bases remained unmatched. The CDR3 totals 15 residues. The chain's CDR3 is CSASQGEGRRTEAFF. CDR3 nucleotide sequence: TGCAGTGCTAGCCAGGGGGAGGGGCGACGGACTGAAGCTTTCTTT.

In this sample, this clonotype turned up a few times. The chain recombines TRBV15 with TRBJ2-3; 7 bases map to TRBD1. V dropped 0 bases and J dropped 1; count of bases not matched to a gene: 13. The CDR3 is 19 residues long. CDR1 is LNHNV, CDR2 YYDKDF, per germline (reference sequence). The chain's CDR3 is CATSRDPGIDRARTDTQYF. CDR3 DNA: TGTGCCACCAGCAGAGATCCGGGGATAGACAGGGCCCGCACAGATACGCAGTATTTT.

This clonotype came up a few times. The chain links TRBV10-3 to TRBJ2-1, with TRBD2 matching 10 bases. Germline V gene data show CDR1 as ENHRY and CDR2 as SYGVKD. The CDR3 extends over 12 amino acids. The ends lost 8 bases at V and 10 bases at J; junction bases unmatched: 5. The CDR3 DNA reads TGTGCCATCGGGGGACTAGCGAGCGAGCAGTTCTTC. It codes for CAIGGLASEQFF.

The rearrangement links TRBV12-3 or TRBV12-4 to TRBJ1-2, with 7 bases fitting TRBD1. The CDR3 length is 15 residues. V shed 6 bases, J shed 0 bases, and the junction held 7 bases outside the gene matches. CDR3 sequence (DNA): TGTGCCAGCAGCCCGGGGACAGAGCCTAACTATGGCTACACCTTC. Amino acids: CASSPGTEPNYGYTF.

This chain connects TRBV12-3 or TRBV12-4 to TRBJ2-3, with 8 positions matching TRBD2. The CDR3 has 15 residues. The J segment lost 2 bases and the V segment lost 3 bases, leaving 4 bases of the junction unmatched. CDR3 protein: CASSFRGGNTDTQYF. CDR3 nucleotide sequence: TGTGCCAGCAGTTTCCGGGGGGGGAACACAGATACGCAGTATTTT.

The gene calls are TRBV7-6 and TRBJ2-3, with TRBD2 as a possible D gene (6 bases). V lost 5 bases and J lost 5, with 14 bases in between. Germline V CDR1 and CDR2: SGHVS, FNYEAQ. The CDR3 covers 14 residues. CDR3 in amino acids: CASSLGTQGDTQYF. CDR3 coding DNA: TGTGCCAGCAGCCTCGGGACTCAGGGAGATACGCAGTATTTT.

This chain uses TRBV4-1 with TRBJ2-1; 7 bases fit TRBD2. From germline, CDR1 is MGHRA and CDR2 YSYEKL. The CDR3 contains 15 residues. Trimming at V came to 4 bases and at J to 2 bases, leaving 5 bases not matched to a gene. This CDR3 is CASSPRRGTYNEQFF. As DNA, the CDR3 is TGCGCCAGCAGCCCGAGGCGGGGGACCTACAATGAGCAGTTCTTC.

There are a few counts of this clonotype. The chain uses TRBV15 and TRBJ2-2; D unclear. V dropped 0 bases and J dropped 7 bases, with 12 bases sitting between them. Germline CDR1 LNHNV, CDR2 YYDKDF (reference sequence). This CDR3 spans 15 amino acids. The CDR3: CATSRDQAVSGELFF. The DNA for the CDR3 is TGTGCCACCAGCAGAGATCAGGCAGTTAGCGGGGAGCTGTTTTTT.

The chain has TRBV5-1 and TRBJ2-7; 8 bases map to TRBD2. CDR3 length equals 20 residues. After removal of 0 bases from V and 2 bases from J, the junction contained 19 bases not matched to a gene. CDR1 and CDR2 from the germline V gene are SGHRS and YFSETQ. The CDR3 region is CASSLEALRGVSPPPYEQYF. CDR3 nucleotide sequence: TGCGCCAGCAGCTTGGAGGCCTTGCGGGGGGTCAGCCCCCCTCCCTACGAGCAGTACTTC.

CDR3 bases: TGCAGCGTTCCACAACGGACAGAGCAAGCCTTCTCCTACAATGAGCAGTTCTTC. It is translated as CSVPQRTEQAFSYNEQFF. This rearrangement joins TRBV29-1 to TRBJ2-1; a possible D gene is TRBD1 (6 bases). V was shortened by 5 bases and J by 0 bases, with 23 bases between the two germline ends. Germline CDR1 and CDR2: SQVTM and ANQGSEA. The CDR3 is made up of 18 amino acids.

This chain uses TRBV4-3 with TRBJ2-2; possible D gene TRBD2, 6 bases. This CDR3 spans 16 amino acids. V dropped 4 bases and J dropped 5 bases, with 17 bases sitting between them. The germline V gene encodes CDR1 LGHNA and CDR2 YSLEER. In DNA form, the CDR3 reads TGCGCCAGCAGCCCCATGGGGGGACTCCCTACCGGGGAGCTGTTTTTT. This codes for CASSPMGGLPTGELFF.

This clonotype was detected only a few times. CDR3 in amino acids: CASSLLAGLATDTQYF. The DNA for the CDR3 is TGCGCCAGCAGCTTGCTAGCGGGGCTAGCCACAGATACGCAGTATTTT. This rearrangement joins TRBV5-1 to TRBJ2-3, with TRBD2 matching over 9 bases. The germline CDR1 and CDR2 sequences are SGHRS and YFSETQ. This CDR3 contains 16 residues. V trimming: 1 base; J trimming: 2 bases; junction bases outside the gene matches: 5.